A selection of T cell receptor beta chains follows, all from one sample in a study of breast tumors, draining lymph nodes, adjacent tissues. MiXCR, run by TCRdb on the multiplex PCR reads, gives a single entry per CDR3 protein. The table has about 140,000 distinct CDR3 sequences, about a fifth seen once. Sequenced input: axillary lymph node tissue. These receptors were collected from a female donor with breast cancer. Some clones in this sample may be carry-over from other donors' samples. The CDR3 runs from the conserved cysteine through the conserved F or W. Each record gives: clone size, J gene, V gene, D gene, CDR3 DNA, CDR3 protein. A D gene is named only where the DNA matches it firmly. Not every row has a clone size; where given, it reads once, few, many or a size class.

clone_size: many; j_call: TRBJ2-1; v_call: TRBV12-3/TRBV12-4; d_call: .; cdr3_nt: TGTGCCAGCAAAAGGACGGCATCCTACAATGAGCAGTTCTTC; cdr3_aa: CASKRTASYNEQFF
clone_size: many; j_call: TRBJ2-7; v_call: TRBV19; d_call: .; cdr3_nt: TGTGCCAGTAGGGATCCCGGTTCCTACGAGCAGTACTTC; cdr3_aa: CASRDPGSYEQYF
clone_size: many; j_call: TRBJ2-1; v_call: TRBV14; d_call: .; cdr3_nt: TGTGCCAGCAGCCAAGCACTAGCCTACAATGAGCAGTTCTTC; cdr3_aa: CASSQALAYNEQFF
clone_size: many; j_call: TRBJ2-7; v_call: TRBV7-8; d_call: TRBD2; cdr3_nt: TGTGCCAGCAGCTTATTGGGGGGAGGGAGCTCCTACGAGCAGTACTTC; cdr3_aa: CASSLLGGGSSYEQYF
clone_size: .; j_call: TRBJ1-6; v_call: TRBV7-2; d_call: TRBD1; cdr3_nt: TGTGCCAGCAGCTCCGGGACAGGGGTTAAATCACCCCTCCACTTT; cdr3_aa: CASSSGTGVKSPLHF
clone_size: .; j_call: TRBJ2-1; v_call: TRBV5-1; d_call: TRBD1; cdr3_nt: TGCGCCAGCAGCAAACGACAGGGTTTGAATGAGCAGTTCTTC; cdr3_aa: CASSKRQGLNEQFF
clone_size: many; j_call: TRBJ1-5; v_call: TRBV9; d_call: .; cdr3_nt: TGTGCCAGCAGCGCCCTCGGCGATCAGCCCCAGCATTTT; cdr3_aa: CASSALGDQPQHF
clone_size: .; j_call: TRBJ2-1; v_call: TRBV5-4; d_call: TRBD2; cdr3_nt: TGTGCCAGCAGCTTGGGCGGGAGGGGTTACAATGAGCAGTTCTTC; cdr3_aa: CASSLGGRGYNEQFF
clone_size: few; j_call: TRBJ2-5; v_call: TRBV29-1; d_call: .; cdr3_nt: TGCAGCGTTGAAATGGGGGTGGGGGAGACCCAGTACTTC; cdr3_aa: CSVEMGVGETQYF
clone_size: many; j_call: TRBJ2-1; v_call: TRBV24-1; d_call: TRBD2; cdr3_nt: TGTGCCACCAGTGATTCTAGCGGGAGCTCCTACAATGAGCAGTTCTTC; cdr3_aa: CATSDSSGSSYNEQFF
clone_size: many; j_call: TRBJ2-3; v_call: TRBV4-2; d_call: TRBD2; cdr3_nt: TGTGCCAGCAGCCCCGACACAGGGCGGGAGGTCACAGATACGCAGTATTTT; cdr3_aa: CASSPDTGREVTDTQYF
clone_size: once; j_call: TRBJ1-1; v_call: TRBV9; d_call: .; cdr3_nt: TGTGCCAGCAGCCCCGCCGGTAGGGTTTGGGGCACTGAAGCTTTCTTT; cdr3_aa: CASSPAGRVWGTEAFF
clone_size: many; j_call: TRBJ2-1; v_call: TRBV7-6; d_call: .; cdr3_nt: TGTGCCAGCAGCTTAAAGAGTGAGCAGTTCTTC; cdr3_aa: CASSLKSEQFF
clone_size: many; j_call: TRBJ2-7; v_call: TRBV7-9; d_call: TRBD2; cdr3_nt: TGTGCCAGCAGCTTAGTCGGGACTAGCGGCTACGAGCAGTACTTC; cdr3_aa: CASSLVGTSGYEQYF
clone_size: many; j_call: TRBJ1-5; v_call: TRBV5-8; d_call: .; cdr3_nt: TGTGCCAGCAGCTTGCGGGGACAAGGCAATCAGCCCCAGCATTTT; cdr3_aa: CASSLRGQGNQPQHF
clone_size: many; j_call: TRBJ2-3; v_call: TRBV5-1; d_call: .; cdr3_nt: TGCGCCAGCAGCTTGGCCCGACTGGAAGGCACAGATACGCAGTATTTT; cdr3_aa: CASSLARLEGTDTQYF
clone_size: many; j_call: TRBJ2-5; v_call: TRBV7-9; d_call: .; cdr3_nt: TGTGCCAGCAGCTCAGAGAACAGGGACCAAGAGACCCAGTACTTC; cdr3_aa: CASSSENRDQETQYF
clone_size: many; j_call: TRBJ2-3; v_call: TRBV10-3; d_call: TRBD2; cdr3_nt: TGTGCCATCACGGGAGGGGAGGCAGATACGCAGTATTTT; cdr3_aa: CAITGGEADTQYF
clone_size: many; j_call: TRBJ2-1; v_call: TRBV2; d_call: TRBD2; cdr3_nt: TGTGCCAGCAGTGAAGAAGGGACTAGCGGGAGTACGAGTGAGCAGTTCTTC; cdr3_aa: CASSEEGTSGSTSEQFF
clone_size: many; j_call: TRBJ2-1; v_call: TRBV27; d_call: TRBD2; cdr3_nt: TGTGCCAGCAGTCCTGAGCGGGGTTCCTACAATGAGCAGTTCTTC; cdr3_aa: CASSPERGSYNEQFF
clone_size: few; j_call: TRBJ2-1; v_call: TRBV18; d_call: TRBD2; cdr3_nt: TGTGCCAGCTCACCCCCCGGTAGCGGGCTTTACAATGAGCAGTTCTTC; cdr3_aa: CASSPPGSGLYNEQFF
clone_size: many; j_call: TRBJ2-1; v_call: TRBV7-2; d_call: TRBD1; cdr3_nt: TGTGCCAGCAGCCCTACCCTGGCAGGGGGCAATTCTAATGAGCAGTTCTTC; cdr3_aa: CASSPTLAGGNSNEQFF
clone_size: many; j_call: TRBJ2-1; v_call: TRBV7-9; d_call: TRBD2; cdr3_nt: TGTGCCAGCAGCTTAGTGACTCCTAGCGGGAGATCTGACAATGAGCAGTTCTTC; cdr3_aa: CASSLVTPSGRSDNEQFF
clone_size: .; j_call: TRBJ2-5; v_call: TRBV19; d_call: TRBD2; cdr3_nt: TGTGCCAGTAGTGCCGGACTAGCGAAAGAGACCCAGTACTTC; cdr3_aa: CASSAGLAKETQYF
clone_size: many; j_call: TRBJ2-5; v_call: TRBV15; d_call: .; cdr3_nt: TGTGCCACCAGCAGAGGAGCAACAGGGTCCCAAGAGACCCAGTACTTC; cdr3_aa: CATSRGATGSQETQYF
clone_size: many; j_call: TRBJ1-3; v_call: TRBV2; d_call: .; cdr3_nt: TGTGCCAGTCGAAGGAACTCTGGAAACACCATATATTTT; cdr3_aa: CASRRNSGNTIYF
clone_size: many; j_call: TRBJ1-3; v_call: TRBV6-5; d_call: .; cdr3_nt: TGTGCCAGCAGTTACACAGGGCAGGGAGGAGGAGGAAACACCATATATTTT; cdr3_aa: CASSYTGQGGGGNTIYF
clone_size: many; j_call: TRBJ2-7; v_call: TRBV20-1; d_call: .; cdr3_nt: TGCAGTGCTAGAGCAGCCGGGGTCGAGCAGTACTTC; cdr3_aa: CSARAAGVEQYF
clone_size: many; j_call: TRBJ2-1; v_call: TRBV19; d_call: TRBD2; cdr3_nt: TGTGCCAGTAGGAAAGCGGGAGTAAGTAATGAGCAGTTCTTC; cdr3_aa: CASRKAGVSNEQFF
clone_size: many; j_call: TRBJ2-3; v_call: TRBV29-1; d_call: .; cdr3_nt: TGCAGCGTGGGGGAGTCCGGCACAGATACGCAGTATTTT; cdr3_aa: CSVGESGTDTQYF
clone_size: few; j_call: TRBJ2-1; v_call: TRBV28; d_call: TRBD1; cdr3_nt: TGTGCCAGCAGTTCCCAAGGACAGGGGGCCAATGAGCAGTTCTTC; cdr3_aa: CASSSQGQGANEQFF
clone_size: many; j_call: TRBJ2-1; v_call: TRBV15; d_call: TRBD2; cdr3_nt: TGTGCCACCAGCAGAACAACTAGCGGAAACTCCTACAATGAGCAGTTCTTC; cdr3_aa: CATSRTTSGNSYNEQFF
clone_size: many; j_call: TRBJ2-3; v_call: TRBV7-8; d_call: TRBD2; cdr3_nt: TGTGCCAGCAGTCCCCGGACTAGCGGGAGTCCTGCAGATACGCAGTATTTT; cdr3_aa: CASSPRTSGSPADTQYF
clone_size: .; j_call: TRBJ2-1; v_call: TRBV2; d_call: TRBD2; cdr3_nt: TGTGCCAGCAAACGGACTAGCGGTTACAATGAGCAGTTCTTC; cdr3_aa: CASKRTSGYNEQFF
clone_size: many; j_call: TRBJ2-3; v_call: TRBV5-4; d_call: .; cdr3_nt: TGTGCCAGCAGCCTACCGTTAGAAGATACGCAGTATTTT; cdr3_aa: CASSLPLEDTQYF
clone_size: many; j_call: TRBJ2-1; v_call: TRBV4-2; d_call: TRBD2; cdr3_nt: TGTGCCAGCAGCCAAGGGGTCGTAGCGGGGCCTGCCTACAATGAGCAGTTCTTC; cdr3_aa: CASSQGVVAGPAYNEQFF
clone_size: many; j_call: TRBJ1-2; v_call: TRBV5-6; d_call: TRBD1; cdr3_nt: TGTGCCAGCAGCGACCCAGGACAGGCCGAGAGGGGCTACACCTTC; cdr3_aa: CASSDPGQAERGYTF
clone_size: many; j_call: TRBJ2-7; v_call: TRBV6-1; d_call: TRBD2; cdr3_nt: TGTGCCAGCAGACTAGCGGAGGGGCTCTACGAGCAGTACTTC; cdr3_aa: CASRLAEGLYEQYF
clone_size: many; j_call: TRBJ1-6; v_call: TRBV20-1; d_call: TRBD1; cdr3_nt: TGCAGTGCTCATCAGACAGGGCTTTATAATTCACCCCTCCACTTT; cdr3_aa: CSAHQTGLYNSPLHF
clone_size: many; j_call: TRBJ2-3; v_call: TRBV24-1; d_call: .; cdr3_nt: TGTGCCACCAGTGAATTAGAAAGCGCAGATACGCAGTATTTT; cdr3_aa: CATSELESADTQYF
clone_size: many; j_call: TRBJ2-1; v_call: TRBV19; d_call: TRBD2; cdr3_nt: TGTGCCACCAGTTGGGGGGGACTAGCGGGGGGCAATGAGCAGTTCTTC; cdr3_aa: CATSWGGLAGGNEQFF
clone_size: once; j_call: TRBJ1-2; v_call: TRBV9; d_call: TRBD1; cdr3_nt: TGTGCCAGCAGCGGTCGACAGGGGGCTATAGGTGGCTACACCTTC; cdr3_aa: CASSGRQGAIGGYTF
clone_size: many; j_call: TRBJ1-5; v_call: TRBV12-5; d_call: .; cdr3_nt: TGTGCTAGTGGTTTGGGACGGGGCGATCAGCCCCAGCATTTT; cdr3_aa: CASGLGRGDQPQHF
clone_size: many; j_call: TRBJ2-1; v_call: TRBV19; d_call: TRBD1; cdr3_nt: TGTGCCAGTAGCCCGCGGGGGACAGGGGGGTGGAGTGAGCAGTTCTTC; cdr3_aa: CASSPRGTGGWSEQFF
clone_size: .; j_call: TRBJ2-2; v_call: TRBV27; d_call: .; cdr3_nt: TGTGCCAGCAGTTTCCGCCCTGGGGTGAACACCGGGGAGCTGTTTTTT; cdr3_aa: CASSFRPGVNTGELFF
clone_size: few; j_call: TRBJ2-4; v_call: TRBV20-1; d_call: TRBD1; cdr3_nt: TGCAGTGGTAGGGGGCCTCAAAACATTCAGTACTTC; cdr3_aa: CSGRGPQNIQYF
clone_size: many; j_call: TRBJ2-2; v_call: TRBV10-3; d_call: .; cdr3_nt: TGTGCCATCAGAGGACAGCCCAACACCGGGGAGCTGTTTTTT; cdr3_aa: CAIRGQPNTGELFF
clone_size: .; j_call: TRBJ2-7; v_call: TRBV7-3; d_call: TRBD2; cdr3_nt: TGTGCCAGCAGTCATAGCGGGAGGAGCTCCTACGAGCAGTACTTC; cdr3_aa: CASSHSGRSSYEQYF
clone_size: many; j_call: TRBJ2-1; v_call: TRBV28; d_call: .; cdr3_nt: TGTGCCAGCGTGCGATACAATGAGCAGTTCTTC; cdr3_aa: CASVRYNEQFF
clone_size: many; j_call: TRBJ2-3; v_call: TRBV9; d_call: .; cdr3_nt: TGTGCCAGCAGCGCGCTCGGGACAGATACGCAGTATTTT; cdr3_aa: CASSALGTDTQYF